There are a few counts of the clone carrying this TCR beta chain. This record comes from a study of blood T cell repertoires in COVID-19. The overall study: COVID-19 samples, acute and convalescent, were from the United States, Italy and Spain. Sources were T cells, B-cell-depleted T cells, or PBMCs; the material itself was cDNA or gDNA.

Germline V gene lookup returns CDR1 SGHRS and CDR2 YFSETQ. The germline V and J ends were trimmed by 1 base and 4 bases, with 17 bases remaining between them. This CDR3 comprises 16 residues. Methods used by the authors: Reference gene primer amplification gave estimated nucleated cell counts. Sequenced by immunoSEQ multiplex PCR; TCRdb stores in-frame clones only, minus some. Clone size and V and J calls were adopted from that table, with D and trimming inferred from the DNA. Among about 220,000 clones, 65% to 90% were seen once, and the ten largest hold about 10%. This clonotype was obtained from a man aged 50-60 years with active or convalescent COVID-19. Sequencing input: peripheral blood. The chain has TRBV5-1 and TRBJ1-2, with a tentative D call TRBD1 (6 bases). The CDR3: CASSLIQGLPSYGYTF. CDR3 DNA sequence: TGCGCCAGCAGCTTGATACAGGGTTTACCTTCCTATGGCTACACCTTC.